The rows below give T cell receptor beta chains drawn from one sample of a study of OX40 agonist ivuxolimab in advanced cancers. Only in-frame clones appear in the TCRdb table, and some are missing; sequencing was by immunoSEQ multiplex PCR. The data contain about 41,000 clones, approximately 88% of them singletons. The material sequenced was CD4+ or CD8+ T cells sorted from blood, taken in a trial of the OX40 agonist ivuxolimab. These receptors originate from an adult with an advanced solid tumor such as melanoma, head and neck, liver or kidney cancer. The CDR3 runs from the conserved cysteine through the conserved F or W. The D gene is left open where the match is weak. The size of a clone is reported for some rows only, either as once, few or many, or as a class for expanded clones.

CDR3 protein: CASSPGTDSYEQYF
CDR3 DNA: TGTGCCAGTAGTCCCGGGACCGACTCCTACGAGCAGTACTTC
clone size: NA
D gene: NA
V gene: TRBV19
J gene: TRBJ2-7

CDR3 protein: CASSLRVRMGEETQYF
CDR3 DNA: TGTGCCAGCAGCTTGCGGGTCCGGATGGGGGAAGAGACCCAGTACTTC
clone size: NA
D gene: NA
V gene: TRBV27
J gene: TRBJ2-5

CDR3 protein: CASSLASGEGPGNEQFF
CDR3 DNA: TGTGCTAGCAGCTTAGCGTCGGGGGAGGGCCCGGGGAATGAGCAGTTCTTC
clone size: NA
D gene: TRBD2
V gene: TRBV7-7
J gene: TRBJ2-1

CDR3 protein: CASSLFSNTEAFF
CDR3 DNA: TGCGCCAGCAGCTTATTCAGCAACACTGAAGCTTTCTTT
clone size: NA
D gene: NA
V gene: TRBV5-1
J gene: TRBJ1-1

CDR3 protein: CASSIRAPGTEAFF
CDR3 DNA: TGTGCCAGCAGTATCCGGGCCCCGGGTACTGAAGCTTTCTTT
clone size: NA
D gene: NA
V gene: TRBV27
J gene: TRBJ1-1

CDR3 protein: CASSSGALGDGYTF
CDR3 DNA: TGTGCCAGCAGTTCAGGGGCGTTAGGGGATGGCTACACCTTC
clone size: NA
D gene: NA
V gene: TRBV27
J gene: TRBJ1-2

CDR3 protein: CASSLVLRGLGPYNEQFF
CDR3 DNA: TGTGCCAGCAGCTTAGTACTCCGTGGACTGGGTCCCTACAATGAGCAGTTCTTC
clone size: NA
D gene: NA
V gene: TRBV7-9
J gene: TRBJ2-1

CDR3 protein: CASTSGGGSFNEQFF
CDR3 DNA: TGTGCCAGCACCTCCGGAGGCGGGAGTTTCAATGAGCAGTTCTTC
clone size: NA
D gene: TRBD2
V gene: TRBV9
J gene: TRBJ2-1

CDR3 protein: CASSFRTGLTEAFF
CDR3 DNA: TGTGCCAGCAGCTTCCGGACAGGGCTCACTGAAGCTTTCTTT
clone size: NA
D gene: TRBD1
V gene: TRBV7-9
J gene: TRBJ1-1

CDR3 protein: CAWSVLGLAVKETQYF
CDR3 DNA: TGTGCCTGGAGTGTATTAGGACTAGCGGTTAAAGAGACCCAGTACTTC
clone size: NA
D gene: TRBD2
V gene: TRBV30
J gene: TRBJ2-5

CDR3 protein: CASSYGSRAEQFF
CDR3 DNA: TGTGCCAGCAGTTACGGCTCGCGCGCAGAGCAGTTCTTC
clone size: once
D gene: NA
V gene: TRBV6-5
J gene: TRBJ2-1

CDR3 protein: CSVEDPTSGAYNEQFF
CDR3 DNA: TGCAGCGTTGAAGATCCCACTAGCGGGGCCTACAATGAGCAGTTCTTC
clone size: NA
D gene: TRBD2
V gene: TRBV29-1
J gene: TRBJ2-1

CDR3 protein: CASSPAGTEAFF
CDR3 DNA: TGTGCCAGCAGCCCCGCCGGGACGGAAGCTTTCTTT
clone size: NA
D gene: NA
V gene: TRBV6-6
J gene: TRBJ1-1

CDR3 protein: CASSLGDSYEQYF
CDR3 DNA: TGTGCCAGCAGTTTAGGGGACAGTTACGAGCAGTACTTC
clone size: NA
D gene: TRBD1
V gene: TRBV27
J gene: TRBJ2-7

CDR3 protein: CAWSVQVGGRGEQYF
CDR3 DNA: TGTGCCTGGAGTGTACAGGTGGGGGGGCGTGGGGAGCAGTACTTC
clone size: NA
D gene: NA
V gene: TRBV30
J gene: TRBJ2-7

CDR3 protein: CATSGRGGAPETQYF
CDR3 DNA: TGTGCCACCAGTGGGAGGGGGGGCGCCCCAGAGACCCAGTACTTC
clone size: NA
D gene: NA
V gene: TRBV15
J gene: TRBJ2-5

CDR3 protein: CASSQDRTSGYEQYF
CDR3 DNA: TGTGCCAGCAGCCAAGACAGGACTAGCGGCTACGAGCAGTACTTC
clone size: NA
D gene: TRBD2
V gene: TRBV5-8
J gene: TRBJ2-7

CDR3 protein: CASSSGTRAYEQYF
CDR3 DNA: TGTGCCAGCAGTTCCGGGACTAGGGCCTACGAGCAGTACTTC
clone size: NA
D gene: TRBD2
V gene: TRBV27
J gene: TRBJ2-7